This note documents a single T cell receptor beta chain sequence. What it binds is unknown. Sequencing used immunoSEQ multiplex PCR; TCRdb keeps in-frame clones, though not all of them. The sample includes about 110,000 clones, around 93% of them seen just once. The source of the sample is a study of T cell responses to AZD1222 COVID-19 vaccine. The germline gives CDR1 PRHDT, CDR2 FYEKMQ (reference sequence). There are 15 residues in the CDR3. J lost 6 bases, V lost 3 bases, and 7 bases had no gene match. Findings and caveats of the study: Only after the peak T cell response were repertoires sampled.

The gene calls are TRBV13 and TRBJ1-5; the match to TRBD1 covers 8 bases. This TCR was recovered from an adult in good health. The starting material was peripheral blood, obtained on day 0 of AZD1222 vaccination. CDR3 protein: CASSLGAGGGQPQHF. The CDR3 region has the DNA TGTGCCAGCAGCTTGGGGGCAGGGGGCGGTCAGCCCCAGCATTTT. Drawing the rest from reference TRBV13 and TRBJ1-5, the complete variable domain is AAGVIQSPRHLIKEKRETATLKCYPIPRHDTVYWYQQGPGQDPQFLISFYEKMQSDKGSIPDRFSAQQFSDYHSELNMSSLELGDSALYFCASSLGAGGGQPQHFGDGTRLSIL.